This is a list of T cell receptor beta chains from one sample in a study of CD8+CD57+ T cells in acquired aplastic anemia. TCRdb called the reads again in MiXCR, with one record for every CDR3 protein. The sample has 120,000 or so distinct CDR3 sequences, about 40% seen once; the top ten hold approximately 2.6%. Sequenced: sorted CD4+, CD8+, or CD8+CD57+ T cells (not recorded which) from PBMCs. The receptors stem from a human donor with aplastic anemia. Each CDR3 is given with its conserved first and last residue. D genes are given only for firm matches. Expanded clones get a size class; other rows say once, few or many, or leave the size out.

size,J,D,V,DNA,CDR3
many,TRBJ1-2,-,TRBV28,TGTGCCAGCAGTCCCCGTTACAGGGAGAACTATGGCTACACCTTC,CASSPRYRENYGYTF
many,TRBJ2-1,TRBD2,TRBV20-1,TGCAGTGCTGACCCCGGGACTAGCTCCTACAATGAGCAGTTCTTC,CSADPGTSSYNEQFF
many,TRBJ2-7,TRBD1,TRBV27,TGTGCCAGCAGTTGGACAGGGGACGGCTACGAGCAGTACTTC,CASSWTGDGYEQYF
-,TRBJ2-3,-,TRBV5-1,TGCGCCAGCAGCGGAGACAGTGCAGCAGATATGCAGTATTTT,CASSGDSAADMQYF
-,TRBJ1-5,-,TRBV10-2,TGCGCCAGCAGTGTAGGAGGGGGGACCCAGCATTTT,CASSVGGGTQHF
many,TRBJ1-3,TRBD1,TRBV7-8,TGTGCCAGCAGCTTAGGGGGCAGGGGGCCTGGAAACACCATATATTTT,CASSLGGRGPGNTIYF
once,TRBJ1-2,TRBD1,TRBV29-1,TGCAGCGTTGATGAGGACAGGGGGAATGGCTACACCTTC,CSVDEDRGNGYTF
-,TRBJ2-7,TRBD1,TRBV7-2,TGTGCCAGCAGCTTAGGCAGGGGGCTCGACGAGCAGTACTTC,CASSLGRGLDEQYF
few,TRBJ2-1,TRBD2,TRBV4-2,TGTGCCAGCAGCCAAGATTGGAAACTAGCGGGGGGGTTCAATGAGCAGTTCTTC,CASSQDWKLAGGFNEQFF
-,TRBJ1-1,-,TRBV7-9,TGTGCCAGCAGCTTGGGGAGCACTGAAGCTTTCTTT,CASSLGSTEAFF
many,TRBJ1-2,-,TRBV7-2,TGTGCCAGCAGCTCGGACGGGGGGAATGTGTGGGGCTACACCTTC,CASSSDGGNVWGYTF
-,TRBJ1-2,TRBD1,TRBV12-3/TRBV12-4,TGTGCCAGCAGTCGGACAGGGAGGTTTGGTGATGGCTACACCTTC,CASSRTGRFGDGYTF
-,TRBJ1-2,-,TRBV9,TGTGCCAGCGGCCGAGCTAACTATGGCTACACCTTC,CASGRANYGYTF
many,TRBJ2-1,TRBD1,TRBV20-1,TGCAGTGCTATCGACAGGGGTGGTGTACGGGATGAGCAGTTCTTC,CSAIDRGGVRDEQFF
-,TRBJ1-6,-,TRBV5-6,TGTGCCAGCAGCTTGGACAGATCCCAATCACCCCTCCACTTT,CASSLDRSQSPLHF
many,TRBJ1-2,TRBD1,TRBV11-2,TGTGCCAGCAGCTCGGACAGGGAAAATGGCTACACCTTC,CASSSDRENGYTF
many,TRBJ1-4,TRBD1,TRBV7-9,TGTGCCAGCAGCTCGGACAGGACGGATGAAAAACTGTTTTTT,CASSSDRTDEKLFF
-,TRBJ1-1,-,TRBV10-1,TGCGCCAGCAGGGAGACACCGGCGGAGACTGAAGCTTTCTTT,CASRETPAETEAFF
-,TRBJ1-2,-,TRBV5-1,TGCGCCAGCAGTCCAGGACAGCCCTATGGCTACACCTTC,CASSPGQPYGYTF
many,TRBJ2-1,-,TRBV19,TGTGCCAGTAGTTATCCGACTCATTCGAGGTACAATGAGCAGTTCTTC,CASSYPTHSRYNEQFF